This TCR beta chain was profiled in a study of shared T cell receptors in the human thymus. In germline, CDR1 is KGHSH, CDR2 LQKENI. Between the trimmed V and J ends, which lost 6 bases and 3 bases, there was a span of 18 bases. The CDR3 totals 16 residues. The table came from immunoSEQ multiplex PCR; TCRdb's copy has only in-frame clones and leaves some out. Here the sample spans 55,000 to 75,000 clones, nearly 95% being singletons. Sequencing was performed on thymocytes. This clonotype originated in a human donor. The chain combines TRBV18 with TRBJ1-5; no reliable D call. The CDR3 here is CASSPTEALYNQPQHF. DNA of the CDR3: TGTGCCAGCTCCCCTACGGAGGCCCTTTACAATCAGCCCCAGCATTTT.